Shown below are 28 T cell receptor beta chains from a single sample sequenced in a study of T cells after somatic rescue of genetic block. Profiling relied on immunoSEQ multiplex PCR, and the TCRdb table lists in-frame clones only, not all of them. The table shows 9,500 to 15,000 clones, with around 71% occurring only once. Material for sequencing was peripheral blood mononuclear cells (PBMCs). The receptors shown here come from a boy aged 5-17 years.

This clone has just a few counts. V and J are TRBV28 and TRBJ1-1; 7 nucleotides line up with TRBD1. The V gene's germline CDR1 is MDHEN and CDR2 SYDVKM. V shed 4 bases, J shed 1 base, and the junction held 3 bases outside the gene matches. The CDR3 is 14 amino acids. CDR3 sequence: CASSSDRANTEAFF. The CDR3 region has the DNA TGTGCCAGCAGTTCCGACAGGGCGAACACTGAAGCTTTCTTT.

The J gene is TRBJ2-1, the V gene TRBV5-1; 12 bases fit TRBD2. CDR3 size: 14 residues. V was clipped by 7 bases and J by 6 bases; unmatched bases: 5. CDR1 is SGHRS, CDR2 YFSETQ, per germline. In DNA, the CDR3 is TGCGCCAGCTCCGGGACTAGCGGGCGCAATGAGCAGTTCTTC. It codes for CASSGTSGRNEQFF.

The chain has TRBV5-4 and TRBJ2-7; 9 nucleotides line up with TRBD1. The CDR3 has 16 residues. Trimming removed 5 bases from V and 0 bases from J; junction bases left unmatched: 9. CDR1 is SGHNT and CDR2 is YYREEE in the germline V gene (reference sequence). The DNA of the CDR3 is TGTGCCAGCAGAATAACCGGGACAGGGAGCTCCTACGAGCAGTACTTC. This translates into CASRITGTGSSYEQYF.

The chain recombines TRBV6-6 with TRBJ1-4; the D is unclear. Germline V gives CDR1 MNHNY, CDR2 SVGAGI (reference sequence). The CDR3 has 14 residues. V lost 2 bases to trimming and J lost 2 bases, with 6 bases between them. Here the CDR3 DNA reads TGTGCCAGCAGTTACGAGGGTACTAATGAAAAACTGTTTTTT. Amino acids: CASSYEGTNEKLFF.

In nucleotides, the CDR3 is TGTGCCAGCAGGCCCGGACTAGCGGTCCAAGAGACCCAGTACTTC. Translated, it gives CASRPGLAVQETQYF. The chain has TRBV6-5 and TRBJ2-5, with 10 bases lining up with TRBD2. This CDR3 spans 15 amino acids. CDR1 and CDR2 from the germline V gene are MNHEY and SVGAGI. After removal of 6 bases from V and 1 base from J, the junction contained 5 bases not matched to a gene.

The chain couples TRBV30 to TRBJ2-7, with a possible D match to TRBD1 (6 bases). This CDR3 is 12 amino acids long. The V gene lost 3 bases and the J gene lost 3 bases, with 9 bases spanning the gap. The germline V gene encodes CDR1 GTSNPN and CDR2 SVGIG (reference sequence). CDR3 DNA sequence: TGTGCCTGGAGGAGGACAGTCTACGAGCAGTACTTC. Its translation is CAWRRTVYEQYF. Based on the CDR3 plus reference TRBV30 and TRBJ2-7, the full variable domain is SQTIHQWPATLVQPVGSPLSLECTVEGTSNPNLYWYRQAAGRGLQLLFYSVGIGQISSEVPQNLSASRPQDRQFILSSKKLLLSDSGFYLCAWRRTVYEQYFGPGTRLTVT.

The genes are TRBV5-4 and TRBJ1-4; D might be TRBD1 (5 bases). Germline CDR1 and CDR2: SGHNT and YYREEE (reference sequence). Trimming stripped 0 bases from V and 0 bases from J, with 12 bases between. The CDR3 is 17 amino acids. The CDR3 spells CASSLVGPRATNEKLFF. The DNA for the CDR3 is TGTGCCAGCAGCTTGGTGGGACCGCGTGCAACTAATGAAAAACTGTTTTTT. The full variable domain, with the rest looked up from reference TRBV5-4 and TRBJ1-4, is ETGVTQSPTHLIKTRGQQVTLRCSSQSGHNTVSWYQQALGQGPQFIFQYYREEENGRGNFPPRFSGLQFPNYSSELNVNALELDDSALYLCASSLVGPRATNEKLFFGSGTQLSVL.

This sequence joins TRBV27 and TRBJ1-2; D perhaps matches TRBD1 (5 bases). The CDR3 contains 13 residues. From germline, CDR1 is MNHEY and CDR2 SMNVEV (reference sequence). V lost 10 bases to trimming and J lost 4 bases, with 16 bases between them. The CDR3, as DNA: TGTGCCACCCGGGAGGGACGGCTCTATGGCTACACCTTC. It codes for CATREGRLYGYTF.

V gene TRBV28 combines with J gene TRBJ2-3, with D maybe TRBD1 (5 bases). CDR1 MDHEN and CDR2 SYDVKM come from the germline V gene. The CDR3 extends over 14 amino acids. V lost 3 bases to trimming and J lost 0 bases, with 7 bases between them. The CDR3 sequence: CASSLGLSTDTQYF. The CDR3 DNA sequence: TGTGCCAGCAGTTTGGGGCTTAGCACAGATACGCAGTATTTT.

V gene TRBV4-2 combines with J gene TRBJ1-6, with D possibly matching TRBD1 (6 bases). This CDR3 spans 14 amino acids. Trimming left V 1 base short and J 8 bases short, with 9 bases between. Germline CDR1 and CDR2: LGHNA and YNFKEQ. CDR3 sequence (DNA): TGTGCCAGCAGCCAAGGCCAGGGGTATTCACCCCTCCACTTT. It encodes CASSQGQGYSPLHF.

This chain uses TRBV27 with TRBJ2-5; the match to TRBD1 covers 7 bases. Germline lookup yields CDR1 MNHEY and CDR2 SMNVEV (reference sequence). The trim removed 4 bases at V and 2 bases at J, leaving 4 bases unmatched. This CDR3 comprises 14 residues. This CDR3 is CASSWTGRQETQYF. The CDR3 DNA reads TGTGCCAGCAGTTGGACAGGTCGGCAAGAGACCCAGTACTTC.

This clone came up once. The chain has TRBV4-2 and TRBJ1-4, with TRBD1 matching over 8 bases. The CDR3 consists of 15 residues. Germline V gives CDR1 LGHNA, CDR2 YNFKEQ. V dropped 3 bases and J dropped 6; count of bases not matched to a gene: 6. CDR3 sequence (DNA): TGTGCCAGCAGCCAGCAGGGGGCGGAGGATGAAAAACTGTTTTTT. Translated, it gives CASSQQGAEDEKLFF.

The rearrangement joins TRBV14 to TRBJ2-7; no clear D gene. Germline lookup yields CDR1 SGHDN and CDR2 FVKESK. Deletions cut 2 bases from V and 2 bases from J, with 13 bases between. This CDR3 contains 15 residues. CDR3 residues: CASSQNSVGAYEQYF. CDR3 DNA sequence: TGTGCCAGCAGCCAAAATAGTGTTGGTGCCTACGAGCAGTACTTC.

The chain uses TRBV11-3 and TRBJ2-7; no reliable D call. This CDR3 comprises 14 residues. V lost 0 bases to trimming and J lost 0 bases, with 6 bases between them. Germline CDR1 SGHNT, CDR2 YENEEA. The CDR3 nucleotides are TGTGCCAGCAGCTTAGATAGGAGCTCCTACGAGCAGTACTTC. Its translation: CASSLDRSSYEQYF.

The chain has TRBV6-4 and TRBJ1-1; unclear D gene. Looked up from germline, CDR1 is MRHNA and CDR2 is SNTAGT. There are 12 residues in the CDR3. Trimming took off 3 bases at V and 7 bases at J, with 9 bases between the two ends. CDR3 sequence reads: CASSDWGGEAFF. The CDR3 nucleotides read TGTGCCAGCAGTGATTGGGGAGGTGAAGCTTTCTTT.

The chain joins TRBV7-3 to TRBJ1-6, with D tentatively TRBD1 (5 bases). In germline, CDR1 is SGHTA, CDR2 FQGTGA. Trimming shortened V by 0 bases and J by 5 bases, and 5 bases separated the two germline ends. This CDR3 contains 14 residues. This chain's CDR3 is CASSLTGDNSPLHF. DNA of the CDR3: TGTGCCAGCAGCTTAACGGGGGATAATTCACCCCTCCACTTT.

The chain combines TRBV5-1 with TRBJ2-7; a weak D match, TRBD2 (6 bases). The CDR3 is 14 amino acids. Germline V gene lookup returns CDR1 SGHRS and CDR2 YFSETQ. The V and J ends lost 0 bases and 3 bases respectively, with 10 bases between them. The CDR3 nucleotides read TGCGCCAGCAGCTTGGGGGCGGGGCTCTACGAGCAGTACTTC. This sequence encodes CASSLGAGLYEQYF.

The V gene is TRBV11-2, the J gene TRBJ2-3; 9 bases line up with TRBD1. CDR1 is SGHAT and CDR2 is FQNNGV in the germline V gene. V lost 5 bases, J lost 3 bases, and 6 bases stayed unmatched. The CDR3 is made up of 15 amino acids. CDR3 sequence reads: CASSDRGGVTDTQYF. The DNA of the CDR3 is TGTGCCAGCAGCGACAGGGGGGGAGTAACAGATACGCAGTATTTT.

The J gene is TRBJ2-7, the V gene TRBV5-1; D is unclear. The CDR3 consists of 13 residues. Per germline, CDR1 SGHRS and CDR2 YFSETQ. Trimming cost V 4 bases and J 2 bases, with 10 bases left between them. DNA for the CDR3: TGCGCCAGCAGCGATGGACCTCCCTACGAGCAGTACTTC. This encodes CASSDGPPYEQYF.

Here the CDR3 reads CASSPTRGSYNEQFF. In DNA form, the CDR3 reads TGTGCCAGCAGCCCCACGCGAGGATCCTACAATGAGCAGTTCTTC. The chain joins TRBV6-6 to TRBJ2-1; D call uncertain. The CDR3 consists of 15 residues. Germline loops: CDR1 MNHNY, CDR2 SVGAGI (reference sequence). V was clipped by 6 bases and J by 1 base, with 13 bases between them.

This clone has only one observation. The chain couples TRBV6-6 to TRBJ1-1; the D gene is possibly TRBD1 (5 bases). V was shortened by 7 bases and J by 2 bases, with 17 bases between the two germline ends. The CDR3 loop spans 15 amino acids. The germline CDR1 and CDR2 sequences are MNHNY and SVGAGI (reference sequence). DNA of the CDR3: TGTGCCAGCAACCGATTGGACACCCTTAACACTGAAGCTTTCTTT. This encodes CASNRLDTLNTEAFF.

The chain combines TRBV7-9 with TRBJ1-4; 8 positions agree with TRBD1. V dropped 2 bases and J dropped 8; count of bases not matched to a gene: 7. Per the germline V gene, CDR1 is SEHNR and CDR2 is FQNEAQ (reference sequence). The CDR3 loop spans 15 amino acids. The CDR3 DNA sequence: TGTGCCAGCAGCTTACGCAGGGGGCCAGGGGAAAAACTGTTTTTT. Its translation: CASSLRRGPGEKLFF.

This chain uses TRBV6-5 with TRBJ2-2, with unresolved D. CDR1 and CDR2 (germline): MNHEY, SVGAGI. The V end was cut by 5 bases, the J end by 2 bases, with 6 bases between. The length of the CDR3 is 13 residues. Here the CDR3 DNA reads TGTGCCAGCAGTACCCTTAACACCGGGGAGCTGTTTTTT. The encoded protein is CASSTLNTGELFF.

This sequence joins TRBV10-3 and TRBJ2-3; TRBD2 matches at 11 bases. Germline CDR1 is ENHRY and CDR2 is SYGVKD. V shed 8 bases and J 2 bases; nucleotides not matched to a gene: 3. CDR3 length: 14 residues. In nucleotides, the CDR3 is TGTGCCATCTCGACTAGCGGGAACACAGATACGCAGTATTTT. Translation gives CAISTSGNTDTQYF.

The chain links TRBV5-4 to TRBJ2-4; the D is unclear. The CDR3 length is 15 residues. Germline V gene data show CDR1 as SGHNT and CDR2 as YYREEE (reference sequence). Trimming took 6 bases from V and 12 from J, leaving 25 bases between them. The DNA for the CDR3 is TGTGCCAGCAAGGCGAACTTAACGGGCTCAGGTAGTCAGTACTTC. The encoded protein is CASKANLTGSGSQYF.

This clone has a handful of counts. V is TRBV2 and J is TRBJ1-4; D possibly corresponds to TRBD1 (5 bases). Per germline, CDR1 SNHLY and CDR2 FYNNEI. Trimming shortened V by 7 bases and J by 1 base, and 10 bases separated the two germline ends. This CDR3 has 14 residues. This chain's CDR3 is CASMLQGTNEKLFF. CDR3 sequence (DNA): TGTGCCAGCATGTTGCAGGGAACTAATGAAAAACTGTTTTTT.

The genes are TRBV28 and TRBJ2-5, with 7 bases matching TRBD2. The CDR3 is 18 amino acids. The V gene end was trimmed by 3 bases and the J gene end by 2 bases; junction bases not matched to a gene: 15. Germline V gene sequence: CDR1 MDHEN, CDR2 SYDVKM. The CDR3 region is CASSFGTFAASGQETQYF. CDR3 nucleotides: TGTGCCAGCAGTTTCGGAACATTCGCGGCTAGCGGACAAGAGACCCAGTACTTC.

This clone was counted a single time. The rearrangement uses TRBV4-2 and TRBJ2-1; tentative D call: TRBD1 (6 bases). V was cut by 4 bases and J by 5 bases, with 12 bases left in between. The CDR3 runs to 14 residues. The germline gives CDR1 LGHNA, CDR2 YNFKEQ. CDR3: CASSLPGTNNEQFF. CDR3 sequence (DNA): TGTGCCAGCAGCCTTCCAGGGACAAACAATGAGCAGTTCTTC.